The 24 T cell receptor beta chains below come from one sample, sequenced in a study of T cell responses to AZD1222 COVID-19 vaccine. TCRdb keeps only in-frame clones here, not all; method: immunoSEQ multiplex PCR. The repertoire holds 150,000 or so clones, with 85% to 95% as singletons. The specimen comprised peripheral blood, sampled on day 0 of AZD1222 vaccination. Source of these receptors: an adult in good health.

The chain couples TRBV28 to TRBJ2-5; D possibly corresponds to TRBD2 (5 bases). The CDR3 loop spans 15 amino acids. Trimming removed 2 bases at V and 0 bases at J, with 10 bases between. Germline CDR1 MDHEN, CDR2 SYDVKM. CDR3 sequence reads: CASSLEVGDQETQYF. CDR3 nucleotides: TGTGCCAGCAGTTTAGAGGTCGGGGACCAAGAGACCCAGTACTTC.

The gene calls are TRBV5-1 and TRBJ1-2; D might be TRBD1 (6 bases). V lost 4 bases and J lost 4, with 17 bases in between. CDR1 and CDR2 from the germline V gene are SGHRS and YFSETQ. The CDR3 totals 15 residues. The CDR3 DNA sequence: TGCGCCAGCAGCCGTGAGGGGGGGCGAAGCTATGGCTACACCTTC. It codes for CASSREGGRSYGYTF.

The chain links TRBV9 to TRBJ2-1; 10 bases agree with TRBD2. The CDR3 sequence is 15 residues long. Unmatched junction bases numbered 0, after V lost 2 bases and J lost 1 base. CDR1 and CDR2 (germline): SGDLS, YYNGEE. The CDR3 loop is CASSVSGGSYNEQFF. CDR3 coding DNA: TGTGCCAGCAGCGTTAGCGGGGGGTCCTACAATGAGCAGTTCTTC.

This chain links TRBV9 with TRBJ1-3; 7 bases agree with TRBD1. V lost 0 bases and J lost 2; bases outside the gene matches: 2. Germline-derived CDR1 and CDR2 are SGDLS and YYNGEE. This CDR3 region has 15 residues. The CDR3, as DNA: TGTGCCAGCAGCGTAGGGACAGGAGCTGGAAACACCATATATTTT. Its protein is CASSVGTGAGNTIYF.

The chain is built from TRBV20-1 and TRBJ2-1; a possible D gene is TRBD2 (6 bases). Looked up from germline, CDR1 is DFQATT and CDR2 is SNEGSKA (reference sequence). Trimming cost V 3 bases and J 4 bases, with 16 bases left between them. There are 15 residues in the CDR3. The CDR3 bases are TGCAGTGCTAGTGAACCGGGACTGGATTACAATGAGCAGTTCTTC. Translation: CSASEPGLDYNEQFF.

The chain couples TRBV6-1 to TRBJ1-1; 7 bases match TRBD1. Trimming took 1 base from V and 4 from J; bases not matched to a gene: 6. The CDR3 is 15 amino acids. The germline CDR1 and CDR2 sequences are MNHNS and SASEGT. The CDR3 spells CASSEVEGAATEAFF. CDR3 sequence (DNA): TGTGCCAGCAGTGAAGTGGAGGGGGCGGCCACTGAAGCTTTCTTT.

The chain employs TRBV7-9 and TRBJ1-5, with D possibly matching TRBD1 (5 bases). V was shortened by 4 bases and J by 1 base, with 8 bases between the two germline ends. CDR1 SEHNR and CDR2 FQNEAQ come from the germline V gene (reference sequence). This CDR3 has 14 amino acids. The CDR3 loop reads CASSSGRSNQPQHF. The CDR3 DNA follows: TGTGCCAGCAGCTCGGGACGGAGCAATCAGCCCCAGCATTTT. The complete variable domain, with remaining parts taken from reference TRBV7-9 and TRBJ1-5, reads DTGVSQNPRHKITKRGQNVTFRCDPISEHNRLYWYRQTLGQGPEFLTYFQNEAQLEKSRLLSDRFSAERPKGSFSTLEIQRTEQGDSAMYLCASSSGRSNQPQHFGDGTRLSIL.

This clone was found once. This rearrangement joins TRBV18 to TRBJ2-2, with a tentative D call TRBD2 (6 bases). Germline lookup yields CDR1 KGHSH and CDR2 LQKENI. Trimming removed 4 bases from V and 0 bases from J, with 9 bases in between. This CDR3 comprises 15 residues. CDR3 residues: CASSLGGTNTGELFF. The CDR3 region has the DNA TGTGCCAGCTCACTAGGCGGGACGAACACCGGGGAGCTGTTTTTT.

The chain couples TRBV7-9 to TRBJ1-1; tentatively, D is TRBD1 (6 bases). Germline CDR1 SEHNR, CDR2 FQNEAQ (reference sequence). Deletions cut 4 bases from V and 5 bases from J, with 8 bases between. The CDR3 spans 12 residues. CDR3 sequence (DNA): TGTGCCAGCAGCTATAGGGGGACTGAAGCTTTCTTT. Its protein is CASSYRGTEAFF.

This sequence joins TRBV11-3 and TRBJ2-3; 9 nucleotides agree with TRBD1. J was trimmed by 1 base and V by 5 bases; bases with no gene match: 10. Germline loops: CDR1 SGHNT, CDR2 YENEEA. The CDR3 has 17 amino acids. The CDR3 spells CASSPYRGQDRTDTQYF. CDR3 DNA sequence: TGTGCCAGCAGCCCGTACAGGGGGCAAGACCGCACAGATACGCAGTATTTT.

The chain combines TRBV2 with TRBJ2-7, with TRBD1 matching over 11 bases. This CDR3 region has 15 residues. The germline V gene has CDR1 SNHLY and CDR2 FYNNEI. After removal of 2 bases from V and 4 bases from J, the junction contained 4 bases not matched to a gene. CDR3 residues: CASSESGTGGYEQYF. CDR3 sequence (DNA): TGTGCCAGCAGTGAATCCGGGACAGGGGGTTACGAGCAGTACTTC. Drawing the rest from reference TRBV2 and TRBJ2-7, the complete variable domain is EPEVTQTPSHQVTQMGQEVILRCVPISNHLYFYWYRQILGQKVEFLVSFYNNEISEKSEIFDDQFSVERPDGSNFTLKIRSTKLEDSAMYFCASSESGTGGYEQYFGPGTRLTVT.

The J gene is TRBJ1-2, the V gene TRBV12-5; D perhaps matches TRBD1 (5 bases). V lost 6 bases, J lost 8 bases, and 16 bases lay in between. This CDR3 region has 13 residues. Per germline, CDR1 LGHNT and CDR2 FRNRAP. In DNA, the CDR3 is TGTGCTAGTGGCTTGTTAGGGGTCAGGGGCTACACCTTC. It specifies CASGLLGVRGYTF.

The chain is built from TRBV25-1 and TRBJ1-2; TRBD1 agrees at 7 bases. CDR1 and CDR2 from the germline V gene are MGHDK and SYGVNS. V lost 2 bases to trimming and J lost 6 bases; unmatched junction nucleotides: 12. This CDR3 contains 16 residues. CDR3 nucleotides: TGTGCCAGCAGTGAAATGGGAGGAAGACAGGGTGATGGCTACACCTTC. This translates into CASSEMGGRQGDGYTF.

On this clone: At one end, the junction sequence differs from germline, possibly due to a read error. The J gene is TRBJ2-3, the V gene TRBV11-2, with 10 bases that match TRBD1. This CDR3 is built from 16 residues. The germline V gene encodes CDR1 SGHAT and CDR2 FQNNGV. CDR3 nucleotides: TGTGCCAGCAGATTAGGCGGGACAGGGGAACAAGATACGCAGTATTTT. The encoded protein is CASRLGGTGEQDTQYF.

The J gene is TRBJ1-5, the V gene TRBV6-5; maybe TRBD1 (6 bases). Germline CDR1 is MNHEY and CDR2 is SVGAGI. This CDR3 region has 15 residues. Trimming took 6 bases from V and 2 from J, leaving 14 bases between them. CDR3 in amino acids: CASRTPGDGNQPQHF. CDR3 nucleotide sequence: TGTGCCAGCAGGACCCCAGGGGATGGCAATCAGCCCCAGCATTTT.

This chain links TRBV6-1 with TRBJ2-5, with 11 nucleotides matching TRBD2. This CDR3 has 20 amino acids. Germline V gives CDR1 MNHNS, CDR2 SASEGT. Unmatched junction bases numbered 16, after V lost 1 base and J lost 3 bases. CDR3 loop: CASSEGEASGGPRPEETQYF. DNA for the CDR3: TGTGCCAGCAGTGAAGGAGAAGCTAGCGGGGGGCCTCGGCCGGAAGAGACCCAGTACTTC.

The CDR3 sequence: CAISESRGTNSYNEQFF. DNA of the CDR3: TGTGCCATCAGTGAGTCGAGAGGGACTAACTCCTACAATGAGCAGTTCTTC. The chain is built from TRBV10-3 and TRBJ2-1; 7 bases align to TRBD2. CDR1 ENHRY and CDR2 SYGVKD come from the germline V gene. Trimming at V came to 0 bases and at J to 0 bases, leaving 5 bases not matched to a gene. The CDR3 has 17 amino acids.

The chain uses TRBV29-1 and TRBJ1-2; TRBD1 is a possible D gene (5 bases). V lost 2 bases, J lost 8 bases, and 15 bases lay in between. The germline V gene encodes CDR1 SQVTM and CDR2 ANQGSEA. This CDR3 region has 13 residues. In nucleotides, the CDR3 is TGCAGCGTTGAAAGAAACTGGGGGGACGGCTACACCTTC. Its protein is CSVERNWGDGYTF. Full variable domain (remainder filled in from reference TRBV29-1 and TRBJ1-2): SAVISQKPSRDICQRGTSLTIQCQVDSQVTMMFWYRQQPGQSLTLIATANQGSEATYESGFVIDKFPISRPNLTFSTLTVSNMSPEDSSIYLCSVERNWGDGYTFGSGTRLTVV.

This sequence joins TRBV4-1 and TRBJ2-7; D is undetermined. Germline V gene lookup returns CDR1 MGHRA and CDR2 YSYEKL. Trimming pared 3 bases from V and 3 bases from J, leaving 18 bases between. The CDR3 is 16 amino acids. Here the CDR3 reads CASSHPGEFAYYEQYF. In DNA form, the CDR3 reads TGCGCCAGCAGCCACCCCGGCGAGTTTGCCTACTACGAGCAGTACTTC.

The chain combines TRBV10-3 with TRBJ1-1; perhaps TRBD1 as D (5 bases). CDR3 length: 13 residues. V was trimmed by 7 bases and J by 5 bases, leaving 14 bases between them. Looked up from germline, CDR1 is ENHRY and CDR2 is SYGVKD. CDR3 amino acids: CAITSGRWTEAFF. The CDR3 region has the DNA TGTGCCATCACCTCAGGGAGGTGGACTGAAGCTTTCTTT.

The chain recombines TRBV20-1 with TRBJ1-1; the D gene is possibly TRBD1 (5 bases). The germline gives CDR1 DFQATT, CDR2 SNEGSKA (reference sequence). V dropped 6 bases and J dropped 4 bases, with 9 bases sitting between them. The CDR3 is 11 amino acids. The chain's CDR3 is CSAVGGTEAFF. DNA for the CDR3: TGCAGTGCCGTGGGGGGCACTGAAGCTTTCTTT.

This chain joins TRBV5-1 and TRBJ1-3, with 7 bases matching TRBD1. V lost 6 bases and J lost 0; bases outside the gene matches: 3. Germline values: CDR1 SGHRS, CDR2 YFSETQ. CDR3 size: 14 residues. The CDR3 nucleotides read TGCGCCAGCACCCGGACAGGCTCTGGAAACACCATATATTTT. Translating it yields CASTRTGSGNTIYF.

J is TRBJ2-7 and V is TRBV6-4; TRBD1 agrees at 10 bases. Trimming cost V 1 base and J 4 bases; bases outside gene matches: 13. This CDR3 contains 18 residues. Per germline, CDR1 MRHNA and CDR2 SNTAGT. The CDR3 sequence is CASSDYTPRGQGCYEQYF. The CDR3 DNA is TGTGCCAGCAGTGACTACACTCCTCGGGGACAGGGGTGTTACGAGCAGTACTTC.

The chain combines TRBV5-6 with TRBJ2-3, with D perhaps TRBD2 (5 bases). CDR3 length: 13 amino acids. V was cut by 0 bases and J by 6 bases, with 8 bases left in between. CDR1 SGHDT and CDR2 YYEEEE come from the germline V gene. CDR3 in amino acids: CASSLVRGDTQYF. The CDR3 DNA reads TGTGCCAGCAGCTTGGTACGCGGGGATACGCAGTATTTT.